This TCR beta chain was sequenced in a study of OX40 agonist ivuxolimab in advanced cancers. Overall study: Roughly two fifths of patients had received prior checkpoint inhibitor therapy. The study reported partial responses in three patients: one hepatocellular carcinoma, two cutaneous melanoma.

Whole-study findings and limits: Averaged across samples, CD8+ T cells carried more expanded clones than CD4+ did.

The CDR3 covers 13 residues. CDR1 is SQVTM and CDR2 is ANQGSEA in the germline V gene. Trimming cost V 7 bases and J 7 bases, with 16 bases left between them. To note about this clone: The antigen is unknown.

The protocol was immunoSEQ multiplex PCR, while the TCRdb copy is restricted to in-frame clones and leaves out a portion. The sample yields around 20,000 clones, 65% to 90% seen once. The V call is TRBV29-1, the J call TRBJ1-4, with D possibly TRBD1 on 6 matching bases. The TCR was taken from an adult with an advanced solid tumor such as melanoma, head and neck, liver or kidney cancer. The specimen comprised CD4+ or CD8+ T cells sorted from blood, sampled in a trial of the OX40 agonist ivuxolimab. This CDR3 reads CSAAGGQGEKLFF. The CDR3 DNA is TGCAGCGCTGCGGGGGGGCAGGGTGAAAAACTGTTTTTT.